The 30 T cell receptor beta chains listed next were all sequenced from one sample in a study of cytomegalovirus exposure and HLA in healthy donors. This PCR relied on a set of 60 Vbeta primers and 13 Jbeta primers. Measured with immunoSEQ multiplex PCR; TCRdb has only the in-frame clones, and not every one. This repertoire shows about 170,000 clones, roughly four fifths found once; its top ten account for roughly 2%. Sequences were obtained from PBMCs. Receptors were obtained from a woman younger than 30 in good health and CMV-seronegative.

Written as DNA, the CDR3 is TGTGCTAGTGGTTTGTCTTATATTGAGACCCAGTACTTC. Translating gives CASGLSYIETQYF. This chain links TRBV12-5 with TRBJ2-5; D gene ambiguous. The CDR3 is made up of 13 amino acids. Germline V lookup: CDR1 LGHNT, CDR2 FRNRAP. V was cut by 2 bases and J by 5 bases, with 9 bases left in between.

This clone was counted a few times. The chain recombines TRBV7-9 with TRBJ2-7, with a weak D call TRBD2 (6 bases). The V and J ends lost 5 bases and 1 base respectively, with 18 bases between them. The CDR3 runs to 16 residues. Germline V lookup: CDR1 SEHNR, CDR2 FQNEAQ (reference sequence). For the CDR3, the DNA is TGTGCCAGCAGCCAAAGTGGGGAGGTGGGGTCCTACGAGCAGTACTTC. Its translation: CASSQSGEVGSYEQYF. Together with reference TRBV7-9 and TRBJ2-7, the CDR3 gives the full variable domain: DTGVSQNPRHKITKRGQNVTFRCDPISEHNRLYWYRQTLGQGPEFLTYFQNEAQLEKSRLLSDRFSAERPKGSFSTLEIQRTEQGDSAMYLCASSQSGEVGSYEQYFGPGTRLTVT.

V gene TRBV29-1 combines with J gene TRBJ2-7; 8 bases agree with TRBD2. Germline V lookup: CDR1 SQVTM, CDR2 ANQGSEA. This CDR3 spans 13 amino acids. V was clipped by 4 bases and J by 3 bases; unmatched bases: 5. The DNA for the CDR3 is TGCAGCGTTGCGCGGGGGGATCTCTACGAGCAGTACTTC. Amino acid sequence: CSVARGDLYEQYF.

J is TRBJ2-1 and V is TRBV5-1, with D possibly matching TRBD1 (7 bases). V was cut by 5 bases and J by 1 base, with 13 bases left in between. CDR3 size: 15 residues. Germline V gene sequence: CDR1 SGHRS, CDR2 YFSETQ. The CDR3: CASRPAGQSYNEQFF. The CDR3 nucleotides read TGCGCCAGCAGGCCGGCGGGACAGTCCTACAATGAGCAGTTCTTC.

The V gene is TRBV4-1, the J gene TRBJ1-5; D might be TRBD1 (6 bases). The CDR3 totals 14 residues. V was pared by 4 bases and J by 4 bases, with 11 bases between. The germline V gene encodes CDR1 MGHRA and CDR2 YSYEKL. This chain's CDR3 is CASSPWDTNQPQHF. As DNA, the CDR3 is TGCGCCAGCAGCCCCTGGGACACTAATCAGCCCCAGCATTTT.

V usage is TRBV5-1 and J usage is TRBJ2-7; 10 bases line up with TRBD2. Germline V gives CDR1 SGHRS, CDR2 YFSETQ. Unmatched junction bases numbered 2, after V lost 0 bases and J lost 5 bases. The CDR3 is made up of 14 amino acids. CDR3 DNA: TGCGCCAGCAGCTTGGCTCTAGCGGGAGACGAGCAGTACTTC. Encoded protein: CASSLALAGDEQYF.

This chain connects TRBV5-6 to TRBJ2-1, with D tentatively TRBD2 (5 bases). The CDR3 consists of 15 residues. The germline gives CDR1 SGHDT, CDR2 YYEEEE. Trimming shortened V by 1 base and J by 2 bases, and 10 bases separated the two germline ends. For the CDR3, the DNA is TGTGCCAGCAGCTTGCAACTAGAGGCCTACAATGAGCAGTTCTTC. Translated: CASSLQLEAYNEQFF.

The chain links TRBV4-2 to TRBJ2-1; weak D call: TRBD2 (6 bases). The germline V gene encodes CDR1 LGHNA and CDR2 YNFKEQ. V gave up 0 bases and J gave up 0 bases, with 12 bases separating them. CDR3 size: 17 residues. In DNA, the CDR3 is TGTGCCAGCAGCCAAGATTCGGGGAGGTACTCCTACAATGAGCAGTTCTTC. It codes for CASSQDSGRYSYNEQFF.

This clone was counted a few times. The chain couples TRBV13 to TRBJ2-5; D gene uncertain. Trimming shortened V by 5 bases and J by 7 bases, and 8 bases separated the two germline ends. CDR3 length equals 11 residues. Looked up from germline, CDR1 is PRHDT and CDR2 is FYEKMQ (reference sequence). The CDR3, as DNA: TGTGCCAGCAGCCGCTCGCGGACCCAGTACTTC. This translates into CASSRSRTQYF. Full variable domain (rest looked up from reference TRBV13 and TRBJ2-5): AAGVIQSPRHLIKEKRETATLKCYPIPRHDTVYWYQQGPGQDPQFLISFYEKMQSDKGSIPDRFSAQQFSDYHSELNMSSLELGDSALYFCASSRSRTQYFGPGTRLLVL.

The chain links TRBV6-5 to TRBJ2-3; possible D gene TRBD1, 7 bases. CDR1 is MNHEY, CDR2 SVGAGI, per germline. The ends were cut back, 3 bases at V and 9 bases at J, with 19 bases in the middle. This CDR3 contains 15 residues. The CDR3 sequence: CASSYSRTPGGTQYF. CDR3 sequence (DNA): TGTGCCAGCAGTTATTCAAGGACCCCAGGGGGGACGCAGTATTTT.

This clone was observed a few times. The chain couples TRBV4-2 to TRBJ2-1, with 7 positions matching TRBD2. V was pared by 1 base and J by 5 bases, with 11 bases of the junction left unmatched. The CDR3 sequence is 17 residues long. Germline-derived CDR1 and CDR2 are LGHNA and YNFKEQ. Written as DNA, the CDR3 is TGTGCCAGCAGCCAAGCGAGAGGGAGGGCCTATCACAATGAGCAGTTCTTC. It is translated as CASSQARGRAYHNEQFF.

The J gene is TRBJ2-6, the V gene TRBV18; D unresolved. The CDR3 has 18 residues. CDR1 and CDR2 (germline): KGHSH, LQKENI. Between the trimmed V and J ends, which lost 2 bases and 0 bases, there was a span of 14 bases. In DNA, the CDR3 is TGTGCCAGCTCACCAAAAATGGCAGCGACCTCTGGGGCCAACGTCCTGACTTTC. Protein sequence: CASSPKMAATSGANVLTF.

The rearrangement links TRBV18 to TRBJ2-5, with D perhaps TRBD1 (6 bases). Between the trimmed V and J ends, which lost 4 bases and 1 base, there was a span of 16 bases. Germline CDR1 KGHSH, CDR2 LQKENI. This CDR3 contains 16 residues. DNA of the CDR3: TGTGCCAGCTCACATGCCGAGGACAGCATCCAAGAGACCCAGTACTTC. As protein: CASSHAEDSIQETQYF.

The CDR3 reads CASSLLGNSYEQYF. CDR3 sequence (DNA): TGTGCCAGCAGCTTACTGGGCAACTCCTACGAGCAGTACTTC. This sequence joins TRBV11-2 and TRBJ2-7; D is unclear. This CDR3 is built from 14 residues. Germline V gene sequence: CDR1 SGHAT, CDR2 FQNNGV. Trimming shortened V by 2 bases and J by 0 bases, and 8 bases separated the two germline ends.

The rearrangement joins TRBV10-1 to TRBJ1-1, with D perhaps matching TRBD1 (5 bases). V lost 0 bases and J 5 bases, leaving 10 bases between the germline ends. CDR1 and CDR2 (germline): WNHNN, SYGVQD (reference sequence). The CDR3 is 14 amino acids. This CDR3 reads CASSESKGITEAFF. CDR3 DNA sequence: TGCGCCAGCAGTGAGTCGAAGGGGATTACTGAAGCTTTCTTT.

This rearrangement joins TRBV4-1 to TRBJ2-5; D might be TRBD1 (6 bases). Germline CDR1 and CDR2: MGHRA and YSYEKL. Between the trimmed V and J ends, which lost 0 bases and 2 bases, there was a span of 10 bases. The CDR3 totals 15 residues. CDR3 protein: CASSQDGQRQETQYF. The CDR3 nucleotides read TGCGCCAGCAGCCAAGATGGACAGCGGCAAGAGACCCAGTACTTC.

In this sample, this clone turned up a few times. This chain links TRBV7-9 with TRBJ2-2; D is uncertain. Germline V gives CDR1 SEHNR, CDR2 FQNEAQ (reference sequence). The CDR3 spans 14 residues. V gave up 5 bases and J gave up 1 base, with 8 bases separating them. CDR3 amino acids: CASSRSRNTGELFF. DNA for the CDR3: TGTGCCAGCAGCCGGTCGAGGAACACCGGGGAGCTGTTTTTT. Complete variable domain (other parts from reference TRBV7-9 and TRBJ2-2): DTGVSQNPRHKITKRGQNVTFRCDPISEHNRLYWYRQTLGQGPEFLTYFQNEAQLEKSRLLSDRFSAERPKGSFSTLEIQRTEQGDSAMYLCASSRSRNTGELFFGEGSRLTVL.

This rearrangement joins TRBV5-1 to TRBJ1-3; D is unresolved. The length of the CDR3 is 15 residues. Germline V gene data show CDR1 as SGHRS and CDR2 as YFSETQ. Trimming took off 0 bases at V and 0 bases at J, with 7 bases between the two ends. The CDR3 protein is CASSLDPVSGNTIYF. As DNA, the CDR3 is TGCGCCAGCAGCTTGGACCCGGTCTCTGGAAACACCATATATTTT.

This chain links TRBV4-1 with TRBJ1-1, with unresolved D. Germline CDR1 reads MGHRA; CDR2 reads YSYEKL. The germline V and J ends were trimmed by 0 bases and 3 bases, with 11 bases remaining between them. The length of the CDR3 is 15 residues. The CDR3 DNA follows: TGCGCCAGCAGCCAAGAAGAGGGTTGGTACACTGAAGCTTTCTTT. This encodes CASSQEEGWYTEAFF.

The chain has TRBV9 and TRBJ2-1; D perhaps matches TRBD2 (6 bases). The germline CDR1 and CDR2 sequences are SGDLS and YYNGEE. The CDR3 consists of 15 residues. The V and J ends lost 4 bases and 4 bases respectively, with 15 bases between them. The CDR3 region is CASSTAGLRYNEQFF. DNA of the CDR3: TGTGCCAGCAGCACCGCGGGACTCCGATACAATGAGCAGTTCTTC.

This chain uses TRBV10-2 with TRBJ2-1; 8 nucleotides align to TRBD2. The trim removed 1 base at V and 8 bases at J, leaving 10 bases unmatched. This CDR3 has 16 amino acids. Looked up from germline, CDR1 is WSHSY and CDR2 is SAAADI. The DNA for the CDR3 is TGCGCCAGCAGTGAGTGGTCCGGGGGGGCTTACGATGAGCAGTTCTTC. This codes for CASSEWSGGAYDEQFF.

This clone was recorded a few times. The chain combines TRBV27 with TRBJ1-4, with TRBD1 identical over 7 bases. The CDR3 is 16 amino acids. Per the germline V gene, CDR1 is MNHEY and CDR2 is SMNVEV (reference sequence). With 1 base clipped from V and 4 bases from J, the junction kept 6 bases outside the gene matches. For the CDR3, the DNA is TGTGCCAGCAGTTTATGGGGGGACAGCCTTAATGAAAAACTGTTTTTT. This gives the protein CASSLWGDSLNEKLFF.

This sequence joins TRBV6-1 and TRBJ1-1, with TRBD1 identical over 7 bases. J was trimmed by 2 bases and V by 3 bases; bases with no gene match: 3. Germline V gene data show CDR1 as MNHNS and CDR2 as SASEGT. The CDR3 consists of 14 residues. The CDR3 is CASSDGTVNTEAFF. CDR3 nucleotides: TGTGCCAGCAGTGATGGGACAGTTAACACTGAAGCTTTCTTT.

The chain couples TRBV19 to TRBJ1-2; a weak D match, TRBD1 (6 bases). V was clipped by 10 bases and J by 7 bases, with 16 bases between them. The CDR3 totals 12 residues. CDR1 LNHDA and CDR2 SQIVND come from the germline V gene (reference sequence). This chain's CDR3 is CATEGGFGGYTF. In nucleotides, the CDR3 is TGTGCCACAGAGGGGGGGTTCGGTGGCTACACCTTC. Variable domain in full (rest from reference TRBV19 and TRBJ1-2): DGGITQSPKYLFRKEGQNVTLSCEQNLNHDAMYWYRQDPGQGLRLIYYSQIVNDFQKGDIAEGYSVSREKKESFPLTVTSAQKNPTAFYLCATEGGFGGYTFGSGTRLTVV.

This clone has only one observation. The rearrangement joins TRBV6-5 to TRBJ2-3, with a tentative D call TRBD1 (5 bases). V was shortened by 6 bases and J by 1 base, with 14 bases between the two germline ends. This CDR3 has 15 amino acids. Germline V lookup: CDR1 MNHEY, CDR2 SVGAGI. The CDR3 sequence is CASSKTRAGTDTQYF. In nucleotides, the CDR3 is TGTGCCAGCAGCAAGACCAGGGCTGGCACAGATACGCAGTATTTT.

This clone was seen a few times. V usage is TRBV7-3 and J usage is TRBJ2-3; TRBD1 agrees at 9 bases. Germline CDR1 and CDR2: SGHTA and FQGTGA. The CDR3 has 14 amino acids. J was trimmed by 4 bases and V by 6 bases; bases with no gene match: 5. CDR3 DNA: TGTGCCAGCAGTCCCACAGGGGGCTCAGATACGCAGTATTTT. It codes for CASSPTGGSDTQYF. Together with reference TRBV7-3 and TRBJ2-3, the CDR3 gives the full variable domain: GAGVSQTPSNKVTEKGKYVELRCDPISGHTALYWYRQSLGQGPEFLIYFQGTGAADDSGLPNDRFFAVRPEGSVSTLKIQRTERGDSAVYLCASSPTGGSDTQYFGPGTRLTVL.

The chain carries TRBV5-1 and TRBJ2-5; no reliable D call. The J call could be wrong; TRBJ2-7 is a better fit for the DNA end. CDR3 length equals 12 residues. Germline assignment: CDR1 SGHRS and CDR2 YFSETQ. CDR3 nucleotide sequence: TGCGCCAGCAGCCTCTCACACTACGAGCAGTACTTC. Residues: CASSLSHYEQYF.

This rearrangement joins TRBV10-3 to TRBJ2-1; 10 nucleotides line up with TRBD2. The CDR3 spans 17 residues. With V trimmed by 0 bases and J by 9 bases, 11 bases remained unmatched. Germline V gene sequence: CDR1 ENHRY, CDR2 SYGVKD. CDR3 nucleotide sequence: TGTGCCATCAGTGAGTCGAATCCTAGCGGGAGATCCGGTGAGCAGTTCTTC. Its translation is CAISESNPSGRSGEQFF.

In this sample, this clone turned up once. The chain carries TRBV10-1 and TRBJ2-1, with D maybe TRBD1 (6 bases). V lost 7 bases and J lost 6, with 16 bases in between. CDR1 is WNHNN, CDR2 SYGVQD, per germline (reference sequence). This CDR3 contains 14 residues. As DNA, the CDR3 is TGCGCCAGCAAGATACAGGGAACTTGCAATGAGCAGTTCTTC. It is translated as CASKIQGTCNEQFF.

This clone was picked up one time. This rearrangement joins TRBV9 to TRBJ1-4; no clear D. The V end was cut by 4 bases, the J end by 5 bases, with 15 bases between. Germline V lookup: CDR1 SGDLS, CDR2 YYNGEE. CDR3 size: 15 residues. The CDR3: CASSRKTGGNEKLFF. Here the CDR3 DNA reads TGTGCCAGCAGCCGAAAAACGGGAGGGAATGAAAAACTGTTTTTT.